This paragraph covers one T cell receptor beta chain sequence. Its antigen remains undetermined. One base away there is no much larger clone; base qualities are not given. The cohort consisted of approximately 670 healthy bone marrow donors. All cohort members were sampled while nominally healthy, although unrecorded immune exposures were likely present. The donor was CMV seropositive and was included in the group of almost 300 seropositive cohort members. Every donor gave a peripheral blood sample, and the peripheral blood mononuclear cells from that sample were used for TCR beta sequencing. The Qiagen DNeasy Blood Extraction Kit was used to extract genomic DNA from the blood cell samples. The data derive from a study of cytomegalovirus exposure and HLA in healthy donors (dated by TCRdb to the late 2010s). Background on the whole study: According to an earlier analysis of around 600 of the donors, some 170 million T cells yielded 90 million to 130 million unique TCR beta sequences and 276 Gb of sequence data. Typing coverage differed by locus: A, B, C, DRB1 and DQB1 were typed in about 620-640 donors, DQA1 in around 500, DPA1 in roughly 590, and DPB1 in just under 490. A later genetic analysis took genome-wide SNP genotypes for about 55% of the roughly 670 donors and used that subset as a discovery cohort. Around 300 gigabases of sequencing data and approximately 85 million unique TCR sequences were included in an early release covering about 620 HLA-typed donors. Donor age, sex, ethnicity and CMV serostatus were collected together with the repertoire data. HLA typing included class I and class II loci at four-digit resolution. All discovery cohort repertoires had been generated using a single sequencing platform. An earlier analysis of around 640 of the donors used high-throughput TCR beta sequencing to judge whether each TCR beta V gene segment behaved as functional or pseudogenic. Using immunosequencing, the study profiled T cell repertoires from 666 subjects and related those repertoires to cytomegalovirus serostatus. Among 300 to 500 genotyped donors of the cohort, an average of approximately 220,000 unique TCR beta nucleotide sequences was sequenced per donor, of which roughly 17% were non-productive. In addition to the first cohort of hundreds of subjects, a separate validation cohort of around 110 different subjects was used. A later analysis re-analyzed previously published TCR beta repertoires from about 730 donors and added high-resolution HLA genotyping to study TCR occurrence patterns. Rather than using new phenotypic data, the later analysis identified candidate immune exposures from TCR beta sequences and from how often those sequences occurred across donors. To predict cytomegalovirus infection status, the study brought together high-throughput TCR immunosequencing, statistical association of individual TCRs with disease status, and machine learning. A handful of DR-DQ haplotypes were handled as single units for association and clustering because linkage in the cohort was strong. Among the roughly 400 genotyped donors, 81% belonged to the genetic ancestry cluster associated with self-reported Caucasian donors. The study aimed to test whether cataloging public T cell receptors could reveal signatures of past pathogen exposure.

Points the paper makes about the study in general: In an earlier analysis of around 600 of the donors, most TCR beta V segments were observed in productive rearrangements about 87% or about 30% of the time, broadly matching IMGT annotations. It was suggested by the authors that the approach could potentially be generalized to other disease states and immunological phenotypes. According to a later analysis, TCR association rates differed among HLA loci, with DRB1 alleles showing the most associated TCRs and HLA-C alleles showing the fewest. The study gave a list of more than 150 TCR beta chains associated with cytomegalovirus. Because counts were too low, more than 15 rarely observed V segments, including chromosome 9 orphons, were left out of the earlier analysis of several hundred of the donors. In a later genetic analysis, fewer N-insertions in productive TCRs were reported among donors in an Asian-associated ancestry cluster than the roughly 640-donor mean. A further reported finding was that TCR beta sequences accurately predicted the HLA-A and HLA-B alleles for most subjects in the first cohort. Most TCR sequences were observed very rarely across donors, whereas some public TCRs were present in many individuals. An association between a missense DCLRE1C variant and V-gene and J-gene trimming of TCR beta chains was found in a later genetic analysis and replicated in an independent cohort. Because HLA typing was missing for some donors at each locus, association tests included only the typed subset. According to a later analysis, parvovirus B19, influenza, CMV and Epstein-Barr virus appeared linked to several top co-occurrence clusters. The classifier was reported to diagnose cytomegalovirus status with high specificity and sensitivity in both the original and validation cohorts. A later analysis found that most CMV-associated TCR beta chains appeared HLA-restricted, with HLA associations seemingly driven largely by CMV exposure. Linkage disequilibrium might explain the correlated functional status among segregating V segments, but an unknown experimental factor could not be ruled out. Only TCR beta chains were sequenced in this cohort, and the absence of alpha or paired-chain data limited detectable features. Specific HLA alleles were associated with 15,000 to 20,000 TCR beta sequences at a false discovery rate of 0.05 in a later analysis. The 87-base-pair reads could not distinguish some IMGT-functional V segments, including TRBV6-2 and TRBV6-3, so those segments were excluded. In a later analysis, HLA-associated TCR beta chains were found to be more clonally expanded and to have lower generation probabilities than equally common non-associated chains. CMV serostatus was the only immune exposure information available for the cohort. A few of the identified cytomegalovirus-associated TCR beta chains were confirmed in vitro to be specific for cytomegalovirus antigens. Strong co-occurrence of HLA alleles, especially DR and DQ, made assigning TCR associations to individual alleles difficult. A group of highly shared sequence variants was considered likely to be a technical artifact of the sequencing pipeline. The presence/absence analyses assumed that sequencing depth was roughly uniform across donors, and that assumption may not be true.

V has 1 base trimmed and J has 0 bases trimmed; junction bases matching no gene number 7. Counted from cysteine to phenylalanine, this CDR3 has 17 amino acids. This entry keeps only the CDR3 DNA: 51 bases, framed from base 1. CDR1 and CDR2 are read off the germline V gene as MNHNS and SASEGT. Libraries were made using the immunoSEQ multiplex PCR assay. The multiplex PCR relied on a mix of 60 forward primers for TCR Vbeta segments and 13 reverse primers for TCR Jbeta segments. The CDR3 region of rearranged TCR beta genes was amplified from genomic DNA by a multiplex PCR assay. Amplified TCR beta libraries were sequenced as 87-base-pair reads on the Illumina HiSeq System. As for how the authors treated the data: Across the 670 or so repertoires, a later analysis counted approximately 75 million unique TCR beta chains, roughly 11 million of which were shared by at least two donors. To remove PCR and sequencing errors, raw reads were error-corrected and collapsed into unique sequences using a nearest-neighbor algorithm that merged closely related sequences. V, D and J gene segments were assigned by aligning CDR3 sequences to IMGT reference sequences. For a sequence to be retained, at least a six-nucleotide match to both a V gene segment and a J gene segment was required. A rearrangement counted as productive if the CDR3 had no stop codons and remained in frame with V and J, and every other rearrangement counted as non-productive. CDR3 was defined according to IMGT convention as the region running from the second conserved V-encoded cysteine to the conserved J-encoded phenylalanine. The earlier analysis of some 540 of the donors excluded any sequence lacking an unambiguous match to a single V gene segment. In an earlier analysis of several hundred of the donors, V segments were called functional above 56.7% productive rearrangements and were called segregating when the between-donor standard deviation exceeded 5%. A statistical classification framework was built for diagnosing cytomegalovirus status from the catalog of TCR beta chain sequences. In a later analysis, V and J genes were assigned by comparing TCR nucleotide sequences against IMGT/GENE-DB human TR gene sequences. In a later analysis, CDR3 sequences and most-parsimonious VDJ recombination scenarios were assigned using the TCRdist pipeline. In a later analysis, each TCR beta chain was defined by its CDR3 amino acid sequence together with its V-gene family, and reads without a unique V-gene family were excluded. A later analysis removed 592 highly shared, low-generation-probability nucleotide sequences to deal with suspected cross-contamination and a sequencing artifact. A later analysis calculated a clonal expansion index for each public chain from normalized within-repertoire ranks of inferred template counts. In a later analysis, generation probabilities were computed with a VDJ recombination model fitted to out-of-frame rearrangements, and the resulting probabilities were checked against IGoR. A later analysis scored TCR-TCR, TCR-HLA and TCR-CMV co-occurrence with hypergeometric tests, applying a repertoire-size bias correction to TCR pairs. In a later analysis, false discovery rates were estimated by permuting HLA or CMV assignments 20 times. In a later analysis, co-occurring TCRs were grouped using DBSCAN, with TCRdist sequence similarity added in when clustering inside HLA-allele-positive subsets. Co-occurrence clustering excluded repertoires with fewer than 30,000 or more than 120,000 public chains, plus five with anomalous nucleotide sharing. TCRdb obtained this table from immuneACCESS and retained in-frame rearrangements with V and J assigned. These tables miss some clones; where compared with another copy, unresolved V genes account for less than half of the shortfall, and the remainder is unexplained. That table supplies the V and J calls and clone size; D and trimming were determined from the DNA. This sample gives some 250,000 clones in total; 80% to 85% of them show up just once. The ten largest clonotypes hold 8% of the sample.

Sequenced: PBMCs. The chain is made from TRBV6-1 and TRBJ2-7; the central 9 bases match TRBD2. This TCR derives from a woman in her sixties or seventies in good health and CMV-seropositive. The CDR3 protein is CASSEVSSGVNSYEQYF. The DNA reads TGTGCCAGCAGTGAAGTGTCTAGCGGGGTAAACTCCTACGAGCAGTACTTC.